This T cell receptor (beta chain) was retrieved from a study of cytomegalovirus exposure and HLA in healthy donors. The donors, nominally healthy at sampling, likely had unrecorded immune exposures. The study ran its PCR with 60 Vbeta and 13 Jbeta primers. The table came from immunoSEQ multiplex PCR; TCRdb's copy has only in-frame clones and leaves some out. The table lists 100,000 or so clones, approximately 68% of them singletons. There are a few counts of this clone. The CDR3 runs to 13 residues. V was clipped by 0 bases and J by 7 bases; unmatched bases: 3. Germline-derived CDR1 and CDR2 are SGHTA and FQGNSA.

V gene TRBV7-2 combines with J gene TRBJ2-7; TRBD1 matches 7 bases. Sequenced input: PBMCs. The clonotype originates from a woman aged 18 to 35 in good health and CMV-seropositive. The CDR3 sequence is CASSLAGGWEQYF. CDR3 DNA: TGTGCCAGCAGCTTAGCAGGGGGCTGGGAGCAGTACTTC. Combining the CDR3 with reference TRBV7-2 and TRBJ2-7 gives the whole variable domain GAGVSQSPSNKVTEKGKDVELRCDPISGHTALYWYRQSLGQGLEFLIYFQGNSAPDKSGLPSDRFSAERTGGSVSTLTIQRTQQEDSAVYLCASSLAGGWEQYFGPGTRLTVT.